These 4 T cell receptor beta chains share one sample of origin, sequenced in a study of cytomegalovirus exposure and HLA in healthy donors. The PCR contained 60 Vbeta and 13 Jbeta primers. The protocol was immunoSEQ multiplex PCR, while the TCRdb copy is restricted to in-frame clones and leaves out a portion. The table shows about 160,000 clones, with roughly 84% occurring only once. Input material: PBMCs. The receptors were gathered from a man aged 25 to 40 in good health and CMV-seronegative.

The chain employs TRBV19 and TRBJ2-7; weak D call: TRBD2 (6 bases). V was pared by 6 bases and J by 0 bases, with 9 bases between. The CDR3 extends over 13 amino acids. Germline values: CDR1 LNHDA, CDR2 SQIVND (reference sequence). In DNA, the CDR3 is TGTGCCAGTAGGGGGACTTACTCCTACGAGCAGTACTTC. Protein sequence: CASRGTYSYEQYF.

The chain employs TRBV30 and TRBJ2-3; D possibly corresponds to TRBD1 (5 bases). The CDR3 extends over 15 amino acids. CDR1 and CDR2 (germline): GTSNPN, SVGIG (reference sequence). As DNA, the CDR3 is TGTTCGAAAGCAGGGCCCGCCGCATTCACAGATACGCAGTATTTT. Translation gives CSKAGPAAFTDTQYF.

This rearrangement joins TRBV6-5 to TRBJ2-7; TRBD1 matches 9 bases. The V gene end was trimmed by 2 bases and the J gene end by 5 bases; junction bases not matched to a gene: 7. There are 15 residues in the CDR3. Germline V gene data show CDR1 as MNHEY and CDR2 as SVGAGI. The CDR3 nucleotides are TGTGCCAGCAGTTACGTCGGGACAGGGTACCACGAGCAGTACTTC. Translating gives CASSYVGTGYHEQYF.

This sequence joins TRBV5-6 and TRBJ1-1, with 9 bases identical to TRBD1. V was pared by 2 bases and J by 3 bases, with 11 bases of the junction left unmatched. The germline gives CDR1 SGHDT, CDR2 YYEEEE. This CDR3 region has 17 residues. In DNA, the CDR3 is TGTGCCAGCAGCTTCGTCCCGGGACAGGGAAAGGACACTGAAGCTTTCTTT. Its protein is CASSFVPGQGKDTEAFF.